Following are 12 T cell receptor beta chains from one sample sequenced in a study of post-analysis software for immune sequencing data. Study-wide results and limits: Comparison of patients with controls showed a handful of TRBV segments more frequent in patients, TRBV5-6, TRBV5-1 and TRBV20-1 among them.

These receptors' antigens are unknown. Unique molecular identifiers were carried by the TCR beta cDNA libraries. Using its own MiXCR run on the PCR reads, TCRdb lists one record per CDR3 protein. The table includes about 560,000 distinct CDR3 sequences, 44% detected once. Sequenced input: blood. The receptors originated from a girl aged 10 to 17 with multiple sclerosis.

The V call is TRBV29-1, the J call TRBJ2-4, with 7 bases matching TRBD1. The J call may be incorrect, as the DNA end agrees better with TRBJ2-7. The CDR3 is 15 amino acids. CDR1 and CDR2 from the germline V gene are SQVTM and ANQGSEA. CDR3 sequence reads: CSVEESGQDPYEQYF. In nucleotides, the CDR3 is TGCAGCGTTGAGGAATCCGGACAGGATCCTTACGAGCAGTACTTC.

The chain's CDR3 is CASSEGVGGSIGNYGYTF. Here the CDR3 DNA reads TGTGCCAGCAGTGAAGGCGTGGGGGGAAGTATTGGCAACTATGGCTACACCTTC. V and J are TRBV6-1 and TRBJ1-2, with D possibly TRBD1 on 5 matching bases. Germline loops: CDR1 MNHNS, CDR2 SASEGT. With 1 base removed from V and 2 bases from J, the gap between germline ends came to 20 bases. The CDR3 is 18 amino acids.

The chain has TRBV12-3 or TRBV12-4 and TRBJ2-3; maybe TRBD1 (5 bases). This CDR3 contains 13 residues. V gave up 9 bases and J gave up 2 bases, with 12 bases separating them. CDR3: CASSRTPTDTQYF. CDR3 DNA sequence: TGTGCCAGTTCCCGGACACCCACAGATACGCAGTATTTT.

This clonotype has more than one count but fewer than ten. The chain is built from TRBV6-6 and TRBJ1-2; 9 positions match TRBD1. Looked up from germline, CDR1 is MNHNY and CDR2 is SVGAGI (reference sequence). The trim removed 8 bases at V and 4 bases at J, leaving 8 bases unmatched. The CDR3 runs to 14 residues. The CDR3 nucleotides are TGTGCCAGCGAGGGACAGGGTAAAACCTATGGCTACACCTTC. Amino acids: CASEGQGKTYGYTF.

This clonotype was found a few times. The genes are TRBV12-3 or TRBV12-4 and TRBJ2-1; D might be TRBD1 (6 bases). Trimming took 2 bases from V and 5 from J, leaving 10 bases between them. This CDR3 has 14 residues. This CDR3 is CASSLMAGDNEQFF. DNA for the CDR3: TGTGCCAGCAGTTTAATGGCAGGGGACAATGAGCAGTTCTTC.

This chain joins TRBV7-3 and TRBJ2-1; D call uncertain. CDR1 is SGHTA and CDR2 is FQGTGA in the germline V gene. The CDR3 extends over 13 amino acids. The V and J ends lost 8 bases and 6 bases respectively, with 14 bases between them. The CDR3 nucleotides are TGTGCCAGCGGGCTGCCGGGCCGCAATGAGCAGTTCTTC. Protein: CASGLPGRNEQFF.

This clonotype was seen a few times. The chain recombines TRBV12-3 or TRBV12-4 with TRBJ2-7; D is possibly TRBD1 (6 bases). V lost 4 bases to trimming and J lost 2 bases, with 6 bases between them. This CDR3 is built from 12 residues. CDR3 DNA: TGTGCCAGCAGTTGGGACACCTACGAGCAGTACTTC. Translating it yields CASSWDTYEQYF.

J is TRBJ1-2 and V is TRBV10-3; the D gene is possibly TRBD1 (5 bases). This CDR3 is built from 17 residues. Germline V lookup: CDR1 ENHRY, CDR2 SYGVKD. The V end lost 0 bases, the J end lost 6 bases, and 20 bases lay between the germline ends. CDR3 in amino acids: CAISESSAGTGPDGYTF. CDR3 DNA sequence: TGTGCCATCAGTGAGTCCTCAGCCGGGACGGGACCCGATGGCTACACCTTC.

This chain joins TRBV5-1 and TRBJ2-7; 9 nucleotides line up with TRBD1. The CDR3 length is 12 residues. The trim removed 7 bases at V and 2 bases at J, leaving 1 base unmatched. Germline V gene lookup returns CDR1 SGHRS and CDR2 YFSETQ. CDR3 amino acids: CASGTGPYEQYF. CDR3 DNA sequence: TGCGCCAGCGGGACAGGGCCCTACGAGCAGTACTTC.

A few counts support this clonotype. The V gene is TRBV20-1, the J gene TRBJ1-1; TRBD1 aligns across 7 bases. V was pared by 7 bases and J by 10 bases, with 15 bases of the junction left unmatched. CDR1 is DFQATT, CDR2 SNEGSKA, per germline (reference sequence). The CDR3 runs to 13 residues. In DNA form, the CDR3 reads TGCAGTGAACGGGACCTCAGGGGGAAATCAGCTTTCTTT. Translation: CSERDLRGKSAFF.

The CDR3 region has the DNA TGTGCCATCAGGCCCGGGACTAGCGGGAAGGGCTACGAGCAGTACTTC. It specifies CAIRPGTSGKGYEQYF. This chain connects TRBV10-3 to TRBJ2-7; 13 nucleotides agree with TRBD2. Germline V CDR1 and CDR2: ENHRY, SYGVKD. The CDR3 covers 16 residues. After removal of 6 bases from V and 3 bases from J, the junction contained 8 bases not matched to a gene.

This clonotype was detected only a few times. The rearrangement uses TRBV9 and TRBJ1-2; 7 bases align to TRBD1. Germline V CDR1 and CDR2: SGDLS, YYNGEE. The CDR3 contains 17 residues. The V gene end was trimmed by 4 bases and the J gene end by 5 bases; junction bases not matched to a gene: 17. The CDR3 DNA sequence: TGTGCCAGCAGCCTATACAGGGGCCGCCTTCCTTTATATGGCTACACCTTC. Encoded protein: CASSLYRGRLPLYGYTF.